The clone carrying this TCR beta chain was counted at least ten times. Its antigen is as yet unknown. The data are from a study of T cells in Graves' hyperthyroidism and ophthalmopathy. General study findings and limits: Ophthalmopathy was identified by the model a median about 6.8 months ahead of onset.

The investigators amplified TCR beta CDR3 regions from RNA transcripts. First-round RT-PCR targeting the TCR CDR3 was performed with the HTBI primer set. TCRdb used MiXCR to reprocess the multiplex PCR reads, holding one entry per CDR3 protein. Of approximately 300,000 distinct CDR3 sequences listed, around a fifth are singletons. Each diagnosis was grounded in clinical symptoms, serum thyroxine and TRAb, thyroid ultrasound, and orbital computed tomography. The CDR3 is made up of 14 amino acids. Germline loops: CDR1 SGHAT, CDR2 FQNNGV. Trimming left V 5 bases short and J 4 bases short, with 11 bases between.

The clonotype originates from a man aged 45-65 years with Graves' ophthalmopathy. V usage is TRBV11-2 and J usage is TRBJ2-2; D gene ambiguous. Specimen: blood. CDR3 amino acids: CASSRDGFTGELFF. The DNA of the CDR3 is TGTGCCAGCAGCCGCGACGGATTCACCGGGGAGCTGTTTTTT.